The 22 T cell receptor beta chains reported below all come from one sample, sequenced in a study of long-term antiretroviral therapy in people with HIV. This was the immunoSEQ v3.0 assay at survey level. The table came from immunoSEQ multiplex PCR; TCRdb's copy has only in-frame clones and leaves some out. Of some 40,000 clones listed, roughly nine tenths were seen once; the top ten hold 3.5% to 4.5%. The sample here was unsorted PBMCs, taken 1.2 years after starting antiretroviral therapy. The origin of the receptors is a woman in her fifties or sixties with HIV.

The chain couples TRBV9 to TRBJ1-2; TRBD1 aligns across 7 bases. The germline V gene encodes CDR1 SGDLS and CDR2 YYNGEE. The CDR3 sequence is 17 residues long. Trimming cost V 2 bases and J 3 bases; bases outside gene matches: 13. CDR3 region: CASSVQPVEGAHYGYTF. The CDR3 DNA reads TGTGCCAGCAGCGTCCAGCCGGTGGAGGGGGCTCACTATGGCTACACCTTC.

The J gene is TRBJ1-2, the V gene TRBV7-2, with D perhaps TRBD1 (5 bases). The V gene's germline CDR1 is SGHTA and CDR2 FQGNSA. Trimming took 3 bases from V and 2 from J, leaving 10 bases between them. This CDR3 contains 14 residues. CDR3 bases: TGTGCCAGCAGCTTCGCCAGGGTGAACTATGGCTACACCTTC. It encodes CASSFARVNYGYTF.

The CDR3 reads CASSLVAENSPLHF. CDR3 nucleotide sequence: TGCGCCAGCAGCTTGGTGGCAGAGAATTCACCCCTCCACTTT. The chain combines TRBV5-1 with TRBJ1-6; D unclear. V was shortened by 0 bases and J by 7 bases, with 8 bases between the two germline ends. This CDR3 is 14 amino acids long. Looked up from germline, CDR1 is SGHRS and CDR2 is YFSETQ.

The chain combines TRBV9 with TRBJ2-5; TRBD1 or TRBD2 may be the D gene (5 bases each). This CDR3 is 15 amino acids long. The V and J ends lost 3 bases and 2 bases respectively, with 14 bases between them. The germline V gene has CDR1 SGDLS and CDR2 YYNGEE. CDR3 in amino acids: CASSAEGTLQETQYF. The CDR3 nucleotides read TGTGCCAGCAGCGCCGAGGGGACCCTACAAGAGACCCAGTACTTC.

The rearrangement joins TRBV5-1 to TRBJ1-1, with TRBD1 matching 12 bases. The CDR3 is 14 amino acids. Germline CDR1 SGHRS, CDR2 YFSETQ. V lost 0 bases, J lost 11 bases, and 5 bases stayed unmatched. The CDR3 DNA sequence: TGCGCCAGCAGCTTGGAGGGACAGGGGGCTGTGGCTTTCTTT. Translation: CASSLEGQGAVAFF.

The rearrangement links TRBV5-1 to TRBJ2-5; 11 nucleotides match TRBD2. V dropped 0 bases and J dropped 5; count of bases not matched to a gene: 6. This CDR3 contains 16 residues. CDR1 is SGHRS, CDR2 YFSETQ, per germline. The CDR3 sequence: CASSLAVAGGLETQYF. Written as DNA, the CDR3 is TGCGCCAGCAGCTTGGCTGTAGCGGGGGGGCTGGAGACCCAGTACTTC.

The chain couples TRBV7-9 to TRBJ2-1; tentatively, D is TRBD2 (5 bases). Trimming left V 3 bases short and J 9 bases short, with 9 bases between. Germline CDR1 SEHNR, CDR2 FQNEAQ (reference sequence). The CDR3 totals 12 residues. The CDR3 loop is CASSLGAAEQFF. The DNA of the CDR3 is TGTGCCAGCAGCTTGGGAGCCGCTGAGCAGTTCTTC.

The gene calls are TRBV19 and TRBJ2-3, with TRBD1 matching 9 bases. The trim removed 3 bases at V and 3 bases at J, leaving 4 bases unmatched. The germline V gene encodes CDR1 LNHDA and CDR2 SQIVND (reference sequence). The CDR3 loop spans 15 amino acids. The CDR3 is CASSIQGQGTDTQYF. DNA of the CDR3: TGTGCCAGTAGTATCCAGGGACAGGGTACAGATACGCAGTATTTT.

The V call is TRBV29-1, the J call TRBJ2-1, with 9 bases matching TRBD1. The CDR3 has 16 amino acids. Germline V gene sequence: CDR1 SQVTM, CDR2 ANQGSEA. V shed 0 bases and J 0 bases; nucleotides not matched to a gene: 3. The CDR3 nucleotides are TGCAGCGTTGAAGACGGGACAGGGAGCTCCTACAATGAGCAGTTCTTC. It codes for CSVEDGTGSSYNEQFF.

V and J are TRBV6-5 and TRBJ1-2, with 7 bases identical to TRBD1. The germline V gene encodes CDR1 MNHEY and CDR2 SVGAGI. Trimming cost V 0 bases and J 8 bases; bases outside gene matches: 12. This CDR3 comprises 16 residues. CDR3 region: CASSYSGARQGRGYTF. The DNA of the CDR3 is TGTGCCAGCAGTTACTCGGGTGCCCGACAGGGCCGCGGCTACACCTTC.

The chain is built from TRBV9 and TRBJ2-3; 8 bases match TRBD2. Germline assignment: CDR1 SGDLS and CDR2 YYNGEE. Losses at the gene ends were 3 bases for V and 0 bases for J; bases not matched to a gene: 3. The CDR3 consists of 15 residues. The CDR3 protein is CASSGERGSTDTQYF. CDR3 bases: TGTGCCAGCAGCGGAGAGCGGGGGAGCACAGATACGCAGTATTTT.

The gene calls are TRBV5-1 and TRBJ2-5; 8 bases are a match to TRBD2. The V gene end was trimmed by 0 bases and the J gene end by 7 bases; junction bases not matched to a gene: 2. From germline, CDR1 is SGHRS and CDR2 YFSETQ. The CDR3 spans 13 residues. The CDR3 region is CASSLDGGVTQYF. Written as DNA, the CDR3 is TGCGCCAGCAGCTTGGACGGGGGGGTGACCCAGTACTTC.

This clone came up once. The V gene is TRBV10-1, the J gene TRBJ2-1; unclear D gene. There are 16 residues in the CDR3. Trimming left V 2 bases short and J 5 bases short, with 16 bases between. Germline values: CDR1 WNHNN, CDR2 SYGVQD (reference sequence). CDR3 nucleotides: TGCGCCAGCAGTGAGGAGGCATCAGTACCCCACAATGAGCAGTTCTTC. It encodes CASSEEASVPHNEQFF.

Concerning this clone: Sequence at one end of the junction differs from germline and may be a read error. The chain combines TRBV12-5 with TRBJ1-3, with D maybe TRBD1 (5 bases). CDR1 is LGHNT, CDR2 FRNRAP, per germline. The CDR3 loop spans 17 amino acids. In DNA form, the CDR3 reads TGTGCTAGTGGCTTGGGGGGACTTTCGGACTCTGGAAACACCATATATTTT. It specifies CASGLGGLSDSGNTIYF.

The V call is TRBV4-1, the J call TRBJ2-6; no reliable D call. Germline CDR1 reads MGHRA; CDR2 reads YSYEKL. The CDR3 contains 17 residues. Trimming stripped 0 bases from V and 0 bases from J, with 9 bases between. This CDR3 is CASSQDLGRSGANVLTF. The CDR3 DNA reads as TGCGCCAGCAGCCAAGATCTTGGGCGCTCTGGGGCCAACGTCCTGACTTTC.

The chain carries TRBV11-2 and TRBJ2-3; no definite D call. The ends were cut back, 0 bases at V and 6 bases at J, with 13 bases in the middle. This CDR3 is built from 15 residues. Per germline, CDR1 SGHAT and CDR2 FQNNGV. CDR3 amino acids: CASSLERRLFDTQYF. CDR3 coding DNA: TGTGCCAGCAGCTTAGAGAGACGGTTATTCGATACGCAGTATTTT.

The rearrangement uses TRBV11-1 and TRBJ1-4; D ambiguous. This CDR3 is built from 14 residues. Trimming stripped 4 bases from V and 5 bases from J, with 11 bases between. Germline V lookup: CDR1 SGHAT, CDR2 FQDESV (reference sequence). The CDR3 loop reads CASSSGLINEKLFF. The DNA of the CDR3 is TGTGCCAGCAGCTCGGGATTGATAAATGAAAAACTGTTTTTT. Full variable domain (rest looked up from reference TRBV11-1 and TRBJ1-4): EAEVAQSPRYKITEKSQAVAFWCDPISGHATLYWYRQILGQGPELLVQFQDESVVDDSQLPKDRFSAERLKGVDSTLKIQPAELGDSAMYLCASSSGLINEKLFFGSGTQLSVL.

This rearrangement joins TRBV19 to TRBJ2-1; possibly TRBD1 or TRBD2 for D (6 bases each). The CDR3 runs to 20 residues. The germline V and J ends were trimmed by 3 bases and 3 bases, with 27 bases remaining between them. CDR1 is LNHDA and CDR2 is SQIVND in the germline V gene (reference sequence). The DNA for the CDR3 is TGTGCCAGTAGTATCTGGGGGGCGTTTGCGGGGCCCCAGTTCTACAATGAGCAGTTCTTC. This gives the protein CASSIWGAFAGPQFYNEQFF.

J is TRBJ2-1 and V is TRBV7-8; TRBD2 might be the D (5 bases). The CDR3 consists of 18 residues. Germline lookup yields CDR1 SGHVS and CDR2 FQNEAQ. The V end was cut by 1 base, the J end by 12 bases, with 28 bases between. As DNA, the CDR3 is TGTGCCAGCAGCTTAGGGCCAGGCAGGCGGTCTACCCAAGAGGGGCAGTTCTTC. Protein product: CASSLGPGRRSTQEGQFF.

This clone was counted once. This chain uses TRBV7-2 with TRBJ1-2, with a weak D call TRBD1 (5 bases). The CDR3 totals 14 residues. Per the germline V gene, CDR1 is SGHTA and CDR2 is FQGNSA. The V and J ends lost 5 bases and 7 bases respectively, with 17 bases between them. CDR3 bases: TGTGCCAGCAGCGTAGACAGCAGGGCCTTTGGCTACACCTTC. Translating gives CASSVDSRAFGYTF.

This chain links TRBV28 with TRBJ1-1; D might be TRBD1 (6 bases). Per germline, CDR1 MDHEN and CDR2 SYDVKM. Trimming took off 5 bases at V and 4 bases at J, with 17 bases between the two ends. The CDR3 runs to 15 residues. The CDR3 region is CASSAPIQGGTEAFF. Here the CDR3 DNA reads TGTGCCAGCAGTGCCCCCATACAGGGAGGCACTGAAGCTTTCTTT.

This rearrangement joins TRBV10-1 to TRBJ2-3, with D possibly being TRBD2 (5 bases). Germline assignment: CDR1 WNHNN and CDR2 SYGVQD (reference sequence). The CDR3 extends over 16 amino acids. V was shortened by 2 bases and J by 1 base, with 13 bases between the two germline ends. The CDR3 reads CASSEMRLAGTDTQYF. The CDR3 bases are TGCGCCAGCAGTGAGATGCGGCTAGCTGGCACAGATACGCAGTATTTT.